The rows below give T cell receptor beta chains drawn from one sample of a study of blood T cell repertoires in COVID-19. Assay used: immunoSEQ multiplex PCR; TCRdb lists only in-frame clones, some missing. Of under 350,000 clones in the sample, under 90% were seen once. Sequenced sample: PBMCs or T cells enriched from blood (not recorded which). All receptors come from a woman aged 40 to 50 who had recovered from COVID-19. The CDR3 runs from the conserved cysteine through the conserved F or W. The order of the fields is J gene, clone size, V gene, D gene, CDR3 protein, CDR3 DNA. D genes are given only for firm matches. Size is stated for part of the rows, as once, few or many counts, or as a class when the clone is expanded.

TRBJ2-5 NA TRBV11-3 TRBD2 CASSLRTSGGVLYQETQYF TGTGCCAGCAGCTTAAGAACTAGCGGGGGGGTTCTTTACCAAGAGACCCAGTACTTC
TRBJ2-3 NA TRBV30 NA CAWSAGADTQYF TGTGCCTGGAGTGCAGGGGCAGATACGCAGTATTTT
TRBJ1-5 NA TRBV18 TRBD1 CASSPGQANQPQHF TGTGCCAGCTCACCAGGACAGGCTAACCAGCCCCAGCATTTT
TRBJ1-1 NA TRBV7-2 NA CASSPTGNTEAFF TGTGCCAGCAGCCCCACAGGTAACACTGAAGCTTTCTTT
TRBJ1-2 NA TRBV7-8 TRBD1 CASSLDPGGDYGYTF TGTGCCAGCAGCTTAGATCCAGGGGGCGACTATGGCTACACCTTC
TRBJ2-5 NA TRBV7-2 NA CASSGGQQETQYF TGTGCCAGCAGCGGCGGACAGCAAGAGACCCAGTACTTC
TRBJ1-2 NA TRBV7-9 TRBD1 CASSHNPQGSHGYTF TGTGCCAGCAGCCATAACCCACAGGGGTCTCATGGCTACACCTTC
TRBJ2-3 NA TRBV9 TRBD1 CASSIGQGGTDTQYF TGTGCCAGCAGCATCGGACAGGGGGGAACAGATACGCAGTATTTT
TRBJ1-1 NA TRBV10-2 NA CASSGRLNTEAFF TGCGCCAGCAGTGGGCGGCTGAACACTGAAGCTTTCTTT
TRBJ2-2 NA TRBV7-6 NA CASSPIGGTNTGELFF TGTGCCAGCAGCCCGATCGGGGGAACGAACACCGGGGAGCTGTTTTTT
TRBJ2-2 NA TRBV19 TRBD1 CASSSAGGRTGELFF TGTGCCAGTAGTTCGGCAGGGGGACGCACCGGGGAGCTGTTTTTT
TRBJ2-3 few TRBV5-4 NA CASSLSLAFADTQYF TGTGCCAGCAGCTTGTCACTAGCTTTTGCAGATACGCAGTATTTT
TRBJ2-7 NA TRBV27 TRBD1 CASSPDRGSSTYEQYF TGTGCCAGCAGCCCCGACAGGGGGAGCTCCACTTACGAGCAGTACTTC
TRBJ1-5 NA TRBV4-1 NA CASSRIPGGAQPQHF TGCGCCAGCAGCCGGATCCCGGGGGGGGCCCAGCCCCAGCATTTT
TRBJ1-1 NA TRBV2 NA CASRQAGKVDTEAFF TGTGCCAGCAGACAAGCAGGGAAGGTGGACACTGAAGCTTTCTTT
TRBJ2-3 NA TRBV5-1 TRBD2 CASSFQTSGGADTQYF TGCGCCAGCAGCTTTCAGACTAGCGGGGGGGCAGATACGCAGTATTTT
TRBJ2-4 NA TRBV21-1 NA CASSKPIAKNIQYF TGTGCCAGCAGCAAACCCATAGCCAAAAACATTCAGTACTTC
TRBJ2-3 NA TRBV6-5 NA CASSTLLGRTNTQYF TGTGCCAGCAGTACACTCCTTGGGAGAACGAATACGCAGTATTTT
TRBJ2-1 NA TRBV7-3 TRBD2 CASSRSGSFGDEQFF TGTGCCAGCAGCAGAAGCGGGAGCTTTGGCGATGAGCAGTTCTTC
TRBJ2-3 NA TRBV21-1 NA CASSKVRGTDTQYF TGTGCCAGCAGCAAAGTGCGCGGTACAGATACGCAGTATTTT
TRBJ2-7 NA TRBV9 TRBD2 CASGTSGTYEQYF TGTGCCAGCGGGACTAGCGGGACCTACGAGCAGTACTTC
TRBJ2-5 NA TRBV4-1 TRBD2 CASSQVGTSRETQYF TGCGCCAGCAGCCAAGTTGGGACTAGCAGGGAGACCCAGTACTTC
TRBJ1-1 NA TRBV5-1 TRBD1 CASSVDRGNTEAFF TGCGCCAGCAGCGTGGACAGGGGGAACACTGAAGCTTTCTTT
TRBJ1-5 NA TRBV7-8 NA CASSSAPGHNQPQHF TGTGCCAGCAGCTCGGCCCCGGGTCATAATCAGCCCCAGCATTTT
TRBJ2-7 NA TRBV4-3 NA CASSQDSAQGYEQYF TGCGCCAGCAGCCAAGACTCCGCCCAGGGCTACGAGCAGTACTTC
TRBJ2-7 few TRBV19 NA CASSDPEDKYYEQYF TGTGCCAGTAGCGACCCTGAGGACAAATACTACGAGCAGTACTTC
TRBJ2-7 NA TRBV5-1 NA CASSLEAGAPYEQYF TGCGCCAGCAGCTTGGAGGCAGGGGCCCCCTACGAGCAGTACTTC
TRBJ2-1 NA TRBV5-6 NA CASAWHNEQFF TGTGCCAGCGCATGGCACAATGAGCAGTTCTTC
TRBJ1-5 NA TRBV2 NA CASSEEGSGNQPQHF TGTGCCAGCAGTGAGGAGGGTTCGGGCAATCAGCCCCAGCATTTT
TRBJ1-6 NA TRBV30 TRBD1 CAWSSRTGGSYNSPLHF TGTGCCTGGAGTTCCCGGACAGGGGGTTCCTATAATTCACCCCTCCACTTT
TRBJ2-1 NA TRBV4-1 TRBD2 CASSQGGLAGGSYNEQFF TGCGCCAGCAGCCAAGGGGGACTAGCGGGGGGCTCCTACAATGAGCAGTTCTTC
TRBJ1-2 NA TRBV28 NA CASKENYGYTF TGTGCCAGCAAAGAGAACTATGGCTACACCTTC
TRBJ1-6 NA TRBV3-1/TRBV3-2 NA CASSQSRERTDGITLHF TGTGCCAGCAGCCAATCGAGGGAGAGGACCGATGGTATCACCCTCCACTTT
TRBJ1-2 NA TRBV5-1 NA CASSLATGSYGYTF TGCGCCAGCAGCTTGGCCACAGGGAGCTATGGCTACACCTTC
TRBJ1-6 NA TRBV6-5 TRBD1 CASSRQGPNSPLHF TGTGCCAGCAGCCGACAGGGCCCAAATTCACCCCTCCACTTT
TRBJ1-4 NA TRBV6-5 NA CASTLTVTTNEKLFF TGTGCCAGCACCTTGACAGTTACAACTAATGAAAAACTGTTTTTT
TRBJ1-1 NA TRBV6-2/TRBV6-3 NA CASSYRTANYEAFF TGTGCCAGCAGTTACCGGACAGCTAACTATGAAGCTTTCTTT
TRBJ2-7 NA TRBV27 NA CASSLYGSEQYF TGTGCCAGCAGTTTATATGGTAGCGAGCAGTACTTC
TRBJ2-1 NA TRBV30 TRBD1 CAWSVRGHPQGTLNNEQFF TGTGCCTGGAGTGTACGAGGGCACCCACAGGGGACCCTCAACAATGAGCAGTTCTTC
TRBJ1-5 few TRBV30 NA CAWSVNSYHQPQHF TGTGCCTGGAGTGTTAACTCCTACCATCAGCCCCAGCATTTT
TRBJ2-2 NA TRBV5-1 NA CASSLKESPGELFF TGCGCCAGCAGCTTGAAAGAGTCCCCCGGGGAGCTGTTTTTT
TRBJ2-5 NA TRBV3-1/TRBV3-2 NA CASSHLGREEYF TGTGCCAGCAGCCATTTAGGTAGAGAGGAGTACTTC
TRBJ1-4 NA TRBV19 TRBD1 CASSTWTGRGEKLFF TGTGCCAGTAGTACTTGGACAGGGAGGGGTGAAAAACTGTTTTTT
TRBJ1-1 NA TRBV7-3 NA CASSTGGGGTEAFF TGTGCCAGCAGCACTGGGGGAGGGGGCACTGAAGCTTTCTTT
TRBJ1-2 NA TRBV10-3 NA CAISDRTYGYTF TGTGCCATCAGTGACAGAACATATGGCTACACCTTC
TRBJ2-7 NA TRBV14 NA CASSRGPPHEQYF TGTGCCAGCAGCCGGGGGCCCCCCCACGAGCAGTACTTC